These 13 T cell receptor beta chains originate from one sample sequenced in a study of CXCR3-negative and CXCR3-positive naive CD8 T cells. The TRB libraries of cDNA were built by UMI-labeled 5' RACE. For each CDR3 protein, TCRdb gives one entry from its re-call of the 5' RACE reads, without DNA. The table for this sample gives fewer than 95,000 distinct CDR3 sequences. The sequenced material came from naive CXCR3- CD8+ T cells from blood. As for subset: CD45RO-CCR7+CD27+CD95- naive CD8+ T cells lacking CXCR3 (TNR3-). The source is a human donor in good health. Some clones in this sample may be carry-over from other donors' samples.

The chain uses TRBV29-1 and TRBJ2-3; checking the TCRdb D call of TRBD1 is not possible without DNA. The CDR3 covers 13 residues. Per the germline V gene, CDR1 is SQVTM and CDR2 is ANQGSEA. CDR3 region: CSVPGESTDTQYF.

V is TRBV29-1 and J is TRBJ2-1; lacking DNA, the TRBD1 call made by TCRdb goes unchecked. The germline gives CDR1 SQVTM, CDR2 ANQGSEA. The CDR3 spans 14 residues. The CDR3 is CSVEGLTGGDEQFF.

The gene calls are TRBV5-6 and TRBJ2-1; TCRdb's D call, TRBD1, is unchecked because there is no DNA. The germline CDR1 and CDR2 sequences are SGHDT and YYEEEE. The CDR3 is 16 amino acids. The CDR3: CASSPGPLDGYNEQFF.

The chain uses TRBV6-5 and TRBJ2-6. The CDR3 has 13 residues. Looked up from germline, CDR1 is MNHEY and CDR2 is SVGAGI. The CDR3 spells CASTYSGANVLTF.

J is TRBJ2-7 and V is TRBV12-3 or TRBV12-4; TCRdb selects TRBD1, and the lack of DNA leaves this call unchecked. The CDR3 contains 16 residues. This chain's CDR3 is CASSFGFGQGVYEQYF.

The J gene is TRBJ2-7, the V gene TRBV7-9; lacking DNA, the TRBD1 call made by TCRdb goes unchecked. CDR3 length equals 14 residues. Germline V gene sequence: CDR1 SEHNR, CDR2 FQNEAQ (reference sequence). The CDR3 protein is CASEGDSLSYEQYF.

CDR3 region: CASSYSGGGNTEAFF. This chain joins TRBV6-6 and TRBJ1-1; TCRdb's D call, TRBD1, is unchecked because there is no DNA. CDR1 and CDR2 (germline): MNHNY, SVGAGI (reference sequence). The CDR3 is made up of 15 amino acids.

The chain employs TRBV15 and TRBJ2-7; the TCRdb D gene call, TRBD2, has no DNA to confirm it. This CDR3 region has 15 residues. Germline lookup yields CDR1 LNHNV and CDR2 YYDKDF (reference sequence). The CDR3 spells CATSRVIAGAYEQYF.

The chain recombines TRBV6-2 or TRBV6-3 with TRBJ2-7; TCRdb outputs TRBD1, but without DNA this stays unchecked. CDR3 length: 13 residues. Germline V gives CDR1 MNHEY, CDR2 SVGEGT. The CDR3 region is CASSSGTGSEQYF.

The chain has TRBV27 and TRBJ1-4; TCRdb reports TRBD1, a call that lacks DNA to check it against. This CDR3 has 15 residues. Germline loops: CDR1 MNHEY, CDR2 SMNVEV (reference sequence). CDR3 loop: CASSLSKGASEKLFF.

The CDR3 is CASSLAEAGQEEQFF. V gene TRBV7-9 combines with J gene TRBJ2-1; the TRBD1 assignment by TCRdb is unverifiable without DNA. This CDR3 region has 15 residues. Germline CDR1 and CDR2: SEHNR and FQNEAQ (reference sequence).

This chain uses TRBV28 with TRBJ2-1; no DNA is available, so the TRBD1 call from TCRdb remains unchecked. Germline CDR1 MDHEN, CDR2 SYDVKM. The CDR3 consists of 14 residues. The CDR3 region is CARNDRPTYNEQFF.

The chain has TRBV7-6 and TRBJ2-1; there is no DNA to check the TCRdb D call of TRBD1. The CDR3 is 13 amino acids. Per germline, CDR1 SGHVS and CDR2 FNYEAQ. CDR3 sequence reads: CASSLARVGEQFF. The full variable domain, with the rest looked up from reference TRBV7-6 and TRBJ2-1, is GAGVSQSPRYKVTKRGQDVALRCDPISGHVSLYWYRQALGQGPEFLTYFNYEAQQDKSGLPNDRFSAERPEGSISTLTIQRTEQRDSAMYRCASSLARVGEQFFGPGTRLTVL.